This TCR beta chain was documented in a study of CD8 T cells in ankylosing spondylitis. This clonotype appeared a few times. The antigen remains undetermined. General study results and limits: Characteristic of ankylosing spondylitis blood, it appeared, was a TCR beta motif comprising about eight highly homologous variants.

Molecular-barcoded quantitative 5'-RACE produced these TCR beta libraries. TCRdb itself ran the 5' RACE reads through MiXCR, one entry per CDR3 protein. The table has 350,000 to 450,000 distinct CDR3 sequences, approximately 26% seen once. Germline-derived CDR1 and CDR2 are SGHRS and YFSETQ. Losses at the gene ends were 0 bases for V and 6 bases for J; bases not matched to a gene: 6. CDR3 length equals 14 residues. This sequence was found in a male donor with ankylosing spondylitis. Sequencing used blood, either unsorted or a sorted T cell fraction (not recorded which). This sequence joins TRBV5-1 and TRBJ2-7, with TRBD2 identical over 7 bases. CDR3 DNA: TGCGCCAGCAGCTTGGGGGCTAGCGGAGGCGAGCAGTACGTC. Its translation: CASSLGASGGEQYV.